These 23 T cell receptor beta chains were all obtained from the same sample, sequenced in a study of radiation and T cells in renal cell carcinoma (dated by TCRdb to about 2020). The receptor library was made with the immunoSEQ multiplex PCR assay. TCRdb mirrors the immuneACCESS table, restricted to in-frame sequences. Some clones are absent from its copies; in checked studies, under half trace to an unresolved V gene, and the reason for the others is unknown. Recorded for this sample are 100,000 to 150,000 clones; around 80% of them occurred a single time. 5.8% of the sample goes to the ten largest clones. The time point tag for this specimen amounts to: blood 2 weeks post-SBRT. The treatment or condition label, read with the paper, signifies: 15 Gy SBRT to primary tumor, nephrectomy 4 weeks later. This sample comprised blood, obtained from a patient whose treatment included radiotherapy and nephrectomy. The receptors were gathered from a man in his fifties or sixties with renal cell carcinoma.

The chain's CDR3 is CASSLDRGTEAFF. CDR3 sequence (DNA): TGTGCCAGCAGCTTAGACAGGGGCACTGAAGCTTTCTTT. V is TRBV7-8 and J is TRBJ1-1, with 7 bases identical to TRBD1. CDR1 is SGHVS, CDR2 FQNEAQ, per germline. The CDR3 consists of 13 residues. Trimming took 1 base from V and 4 from J; bases not matched to a gene: 0. Supplemented by reference TRBV7-8 and TRBJ1-1, the full variable domain reads GAGVSQSPRYKVAKRGQDVALRCDPISGHVSLFWYQQALGQGPEFLTYFQNEAQLDKSGLPSDRFFAERPEGSVSTLKIQRTQQEDSAVYLCASSLDRGTEAFFGQGTRLTVV.

This clone occurred a few times. The V gene is TRBV30, the J gene TRBJ1-6; tentatively, D is TRBD1 (5 bases). The CDR3 is 15 amino acids. CDR1 is GTSNPN, CDR2 SVGIG, per germline (reference sequence). V dropped 0 bases and J dropped 7 bases, with 13 bases sitting between them. The CDR3 region is CAWSVPRAGNSPLHF. CDR3 nucleotides: TGTGCCTGGAGTGTACCCAGGGCGGGAAATTCACCCCTCCACTTT.

The V gene is TRBV2, the J gene TRBJ2-2; D unresolved. The CDR3 consists of 15 residues. The germline V gene has CDR1 SNHLY and CDR2 FYNNEI. Trimming pared 5 bases from V and 0 bases from J, leaving 10 bases between. CDR3 sequence reads: CASSFDQANTGELFF. CDR3 nucleotides: TGTGCCAGCAGTTTCGACCAGGCGAACACCGGGGAGCTGTTTTTT.

The chain recombines TRBV25-1 with TRBJ1-1, with unresolved D. This CDR3 region has 12 residues. Germline values: CDR1 MGHDK, CDR2 SYGVNS. Trimming took off 5 bases at V and 3 bases at J, with 7 bases between the two ends. The CDR3 loop is CASSWSYTEAFF. CDR3 coding DNA: TGTGCCAGCAGTTGGAGCTACACTGAAGCTTTCTTT.

The chain carries TRBV7-2 and TRBJ2-5; TRBD2 is a possible D gene (7 bases). CDR1 is SGHTA and CDR2 is FQGNSA in the germline V gene. The CDR3 extends over 15 amino acids. Trimming removed 8 bases from V and 5 bases from J, with 21 bases in between. CDR3 sequence (DNA): TGTGCCAGCCTCCGGTGGGGGGGGGCTAAGGAGACCCAGTACTTC. It codes for CASLRWGGAKETQYF.

This clone was observed a single time. This rearrangement joins TRBV7-2 to TRBJ2-1, with D possibly being TRBD2 (6 bases). CDR3 length: 13 amino acids. With 3 bases removed from V and 6 bases from J, the gap between germline ends came to 9 bases. Germline CDR1 SGHTA, CDR2 FQGNSA. CDR3 region: CASSFQGGNEQFF. The CDR3 bases are TGTGCCAGCAGCTTCCAGGGAGGCAATGAGCAGTTCTTC. Together with reference TRBV7-2 and TRBJ2-1, the CDR3 gives the full variable domain: GAGVSQSPSNKVTEKGKDVELRCDPISGHTALYWYRQSLGQGLEFLIYFQGNSAPDKSGLPSDRFSAERTGGSVSTLTIQRTQQEDSAVYLCASSFQGGNEQFFGPGTRLTVL.

A remark on this clone: One junction end disagrees with the germline gene, perhaps due to a read error. This chain uses TRBV6-1 with TRBJ2-7; 12 bases align to TRBD2. The CDR3 has 14 amino acids. From germline, CDR1 is MNHNS and CDR2 SASEGT. This CDR3 reads CASSATAQSSGRAF. The CDR3 coding sequence is TGTGCCAGCAGTGCCACCGCCCAATCTAGCGGGAGGGCGTTC.

The chain joins TRBV5-1 to TRBJ2-7, with D possibly being TRBD2 (5 bases). Germline CDR1 reads SGHRS; CDR2 reads YFSETQ. This CDR3 comprises 14 residues. Trimming stripped 0 bases from V and 2 bases from J, with 9 bases between. The CDR3 coding sequence is TGCGCCAGCAGCTTGGGAGGGATTGCCTACGAGCAGTACTTC. Protein product: CASSLGGIAYEQYF.

The rearrangement joins TRBV5-5 to TRBJ2-7; the D gene is possibly TRBD1 (5 bases). V was pared by 0 bases and J by 1 base, with 8 bases between. CDR3 length: 14 residues. CDR1 SGHKS and CDR2 YYEKEE come from the germline V gene (reference sequence). This CDR3 is CASSLEDTSYEQYF. As DNA, the CDR3 is TGTGCCAGCAGCTTGGAGGACACATCCTACGAGCAGTACTTC.

The chain is built from TRBV5-1 and TRBJ1-2; D unresolved. The germline gives CDR1 SGHRS, CDR2 YFSETQ. This CDR3 spans 14 amino acids. The V end lost 0 bases, the J end lost 2 bases, and 8 bases lay between the germline ends. In DNA, the CDR3 is TGCGCCAGCAGCTTGGTTCCGGGGAACTATGGCTACACCTTC. Translating gives CASSLVPGNYGYTF.

The rearrangement joins TRBV29-1 to TRBJ1-2; D remains ambiguous. CDR1 and CDR2 from the germline V gene are SQVTM and ANQGSEA. Trimming stripped 4 bases from V and 4 bases from J, with 10 bases between. The CDR3 consists of 12 residues. The CDR3 spells CSVGRDPYGYTF. CDR3 DNA: TGCAGCGTTGGTCGGGATCCCTATGGCTACACCTTC.

The gene calls are TRBV7-9 and TRBJ2-5, with 9 bases lining up with TRBD2. The CDR3 is 18 residues long. V was clipped by 2 bases and J by 5 bases; unmatched bases: 15. Germline CDR1 is SEHNR and CDR2 is FQNEAQ (reference sequence). The CDR3 is CASSLPASGVIRGETQYF. For the CDR3, the DNA is TGTGCCAGCAGCTTACCGGCTAGCGGGGTTATACGGGGGGAGACCCAGTACTTC. Full variable domain (missing parts from reference TRBV7-9 and TRBJ2-5): DTGVSQNPRHKITKRGQNVTFRCDPISEHNRLYWYRQTLGQGPEFLTYFQNEAQLEKSRLLSDRFSAERPKGSFSTLEIQRTEQGDSAMYLCASSLPASGVIRGETQYFGPGTRLLVL.

The rearrangement joins TRBV12-5 to TRBJ1-2, with a weak D call TRBD1 (5 bases). Germline CDR1 reads LGHNT; CDR2 reads FRNRAP. Between the trimmed V and J ends, which lost 7 bases and 0 bases, there was a span of 21 bases. There are 17 residues in the CDR3. CDR3: CASARSSTDFTNYGYTF. The DNA of the CDR3 is TGTGCTAGTGCCCGATCATCGACAGACTTTACTAACTATGGCTACACCTTC.

The chain uses TRBV29-1 and TRBJ1-1; maybe TRBD1 (5 bases). Germline V gives CDR1 SQVTM, CDR2 ANQGSEA. The CDR3 extends over 14 amino acids. The V end lost 7 bases, the J end lost 1 base, and 16 bases lay between the germline ends. The CDR3 DNA reads TGCAGCGCTAGGGGTGCGAGTTGGAACACTGAAGCTTTCTTT. The encoded protein is CSARGASWNTEAFF.

The chain employs TRBV7-9 and TRBJ1-5; 7 bases match TRBD1. Germline V gene sequence: CDR1 SEHNR, CDR2 FQNEAQ (reference sequence). Losses at the gene ends were 6 bases for V and 6 bases for J; bases not matched to a gene: 8. CDR3 size: 14 residues. The CDR3, as DNA: TGTGCCAGCAGTTCGACAGGGAACGCTCAGCCCCAGCATTTT. The encoded protein is CASSSTGNAQPQHF.

The chain recombines TRBV4-2 with TRBJ2-4; 13 nucleotides agree with TRBD2. Germline V gene data show CDR1 as LGHNA and CDR2 as YNFKEQ. The J segment lost 5 bases and the V segment lost 0 bases, leaving 4 bases of the junction unmatched. The CDR3 loop spans 17 amino acids. This chain's CDR3 is CASSQDFTSGRENIQYF. The CDR3 bases are TGTGCCAGCAGCCAAGATTTTACTAGCGGGAGGGAAAACATTCAGTACTTC.

This clone occurred once. The rearrangement uses TRBV18 and TRBJ2-5; the D is unclear. CDR1 is KGHSH and CDR2 is LQKENI in the germline V gene. The CDR3 is 13 residues long. Trimming left V 8 bases short and J 4 bases short, with 14 bases between. This CDR3 is CASVPARGETQYF. In DNA form, the CDR3 reads TGTGCCAGCGTCCCTGCGCGTGGAGAGACCCAGTACTTC.

The rearrangement uses TRBV19 and TRBJ1-6; no clear D gene. This CDR3 has 12 amino acids. The germline V gene encodes CDR1 LNHDA and CDR2 SQIVND (reference sequence). V lost 2 bases and J 11 bases, leaving 7 bases between the germline ends. CDR3 in amino acids: CASSILGTPLHF. The CDR3, as DNA: TGTGCCAGTAGTATACTGGGAACACCCCTCCACTTT.

V is TRBV5-4 and J is TRBJ1-4; 9 nucleotides match TRBD1. CDR1 SGHNT and CDR2 YYREEE come from the germline V gene (reference sequence). Trimming cost V 4 bases and J 7 bases; bases outside gene matches: 17. CDR3 length: 18 residues. The CDR3 region is CASSMTGQGIGASEKLFF. CDR3 nucleotides: TGTGCCAGCAGCATGACAGGACAGGGGATTGGGGCAAGTGAAAAACTGTTTTTT.

This clone was counted only a few times. A read error may produce the germline difference seen at one junction end. The chain links TRBV7-7 to TRBJ2-1; 9 nucleotides align to TRBD2. The CDR3 is 16 amino acids. Germline values: CDR1 SSHAT, CDR2 FNYEAQ (reference sequence). CDR3 amino acids: CASSLGVAGEGGEQFF. As DNA, the CDR3 is TGTGCTAGCAGCTTAGGTGTAGCGGGAGAGGGAGGTGAGCAGTTCTTC.

V usage is TRBV5-1 and J usage is TRBJ2-2; 8 bases line up with TRBD1. The CDR3 covers 15 residues. Germline-derived CDR1 and CDR2 are SGHRS and YFSETQ. V shed 3 bases, J shed 4 bases, and the junction held 5 bases outside the gene matches. The CDR3 DNA sequence: TGCGCCAGCAGCTATGGACAGGGTGGCACCGGGGAGCTGTTTTTT. Its protein is CASSYGQGGTGELFF.

CDR3 in DNA: TGTGCCATCAGCCGACAGGGTTCCTACAATGAGCAGTTCTTC. It codes for CAISRQGSYNEQFF. The chain couples TRBV10-3 to TRBJ2-1, with 7 positions matching TRBD1. The V gene's germline CDR1 is ENHRY and CDR2 SYGVKD. The CDR3 is made up of 14 amino acids. Germline trimming cut 6 bases from V and 1 base from J; bases unmatched to any gene: 3.

The chain employs TRBV6-5 and TRBJ1-2; a weak D match, TRBD1 (6 bases). Germline V gene lookup returns CDR1 MNHEY and CDR2 SVGAGI. CDR3 length: 13 residues. With 2 bases removed from V and 4 bases from J, the gap between germline ends came to 8 bases. CDR3 protein: CASSYRTAYGYTF. The CDR3 DNA follows: TGTGCCAGCAGTTACCGGACAGCCTATGGCTACACCTTC.